A selection of T cell receptor beta chains follows, all from one sample in a study of blood T cell repertoires in COVID-19. Profiled with immunoSEQ multiplex PCR; TCRdb holds only in-frame clones, not every one. The data hold about 310,000 clones, with around nine tenths observed a single time. Input material: PBMCs or T cells enriched from blood (not recorded which). The receptors stem from a man aged 60 to 69 who had recovered from COVID-19. Both conserved end residues are part of each CDR3. D genes are given only for firm matches. The size of a clone is reported for some rows only, either as once, few or many, or as a class for expanded clones.

v_call	j_call	d_call	clone_size	cdr3_nt	cdr3_aa
TRBV5-8	TRBJ2-1	TRBD1	-	TGTGCCAGCAGCTTAGGACAGGTTTTCGCCTACAATGAGCAGTTCTTC	CASSLGQVFAYNEQFF
TRBV4-1	TRBJ2-1	TRBD2	-	TGCGCCAGCAGCCAACCCAGCGGGGATACCCATGAGCAGTTCTTC	CASSQPSGDTHEQFF
TRBV3-1/TRBV3-2	TRBJ1-2	TRBD1	-	TGTGCCAGCAGCCAAGATAACAGGGGTTTCGGCTACACCTTC	CASSQDNRGFGYTF
TRBV5-1	TRBJ2-7	TRBD2	-	TGCGCCAGCAGCTTGGCCAGGCAGCGGGAGGGATCCTACGAGCAGTACTTC	CASSLARQREGSYEQYF
TRBV24-1	TRBJ1-2	-	-	TGTGCCACCAGTAAACAGGGAGTAGATGGCTACACCTTC	CATSKQGVDGYTF
TRBV11-2	TRBJ1-1	-	-	TGTGCCAGCAGCGCTCCCGGGATCCGGAACACTGAAGCTTTCTTT	CASSAPGIRNTEAFF
TRBV28	TRBJ2-4	TRBD2	-	TGTGCCAGCAGTTTATCTAGGGGGGAACCGGGACTAGCGGGAAACATTCAGTACTTC	CASSLSRGEPGLAGNIQYF
TRBV27	TRBJ2-5	-	-	TGTCCATCCCAAAACAGGAACAGAGAAGAGACCCAGTACTTC	CPSQNRNREETQYF
TRBV3-1/TRBV3-2	TRBJ2-5	TRBD2	-	TGTGCCAGCAGCCAATTAGCGGGAGGGCCGGGGAAGACCCAGTACTTC	CASSQLAGGPGKTQYF
TRBV19	TRBJ1-5	TRBD1	-	TGTGCCAGTAGGGGACAGGGCAATCAGCCCCAGCATTTT	CASRGQGNQPQHF
TRBV2	TRBJ1-5	-	few	TGTGCCAGCAGTCCGGGGCGGGATAGCAATCAGCCCCAGCATTTT	CASSPGRDSNQPQHF
TRBV7-9	TRBJ1-2	-	-	TGTGCCAGCAGCTTAGCCCAGTTTGGTACCTATGGCTACACCTTC	CASSLAQFGTYGYTF